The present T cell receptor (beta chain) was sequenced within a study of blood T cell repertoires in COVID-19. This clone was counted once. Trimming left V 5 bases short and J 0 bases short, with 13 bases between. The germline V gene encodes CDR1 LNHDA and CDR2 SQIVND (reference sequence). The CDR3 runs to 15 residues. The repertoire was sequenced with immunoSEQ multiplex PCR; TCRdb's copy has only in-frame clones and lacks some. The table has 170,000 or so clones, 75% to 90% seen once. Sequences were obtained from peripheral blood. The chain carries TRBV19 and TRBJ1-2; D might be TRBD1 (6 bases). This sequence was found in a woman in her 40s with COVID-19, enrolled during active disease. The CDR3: CASSSGQTANYGYTF. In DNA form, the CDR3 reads TGTGCCAGTAGTTCCGGACAGACAGCTAACTATGGCTACACCTTC.